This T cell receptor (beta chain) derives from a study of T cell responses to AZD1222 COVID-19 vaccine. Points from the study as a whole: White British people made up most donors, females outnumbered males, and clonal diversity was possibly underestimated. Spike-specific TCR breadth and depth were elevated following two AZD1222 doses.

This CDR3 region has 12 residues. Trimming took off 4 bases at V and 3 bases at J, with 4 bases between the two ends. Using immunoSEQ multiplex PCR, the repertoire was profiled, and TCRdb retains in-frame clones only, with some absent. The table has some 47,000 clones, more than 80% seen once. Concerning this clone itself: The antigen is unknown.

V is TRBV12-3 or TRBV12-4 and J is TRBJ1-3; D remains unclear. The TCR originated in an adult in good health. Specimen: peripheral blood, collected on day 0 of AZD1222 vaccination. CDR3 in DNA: TGTGCCAGCAGTTGGGATGGAAACACCATATATTTT. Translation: CASSWDGNTIYF.